This T cell receptor beta chain stems from a study of control samples from healthy donors and cancer patients (dated by TCRdb to the early 2020s). Libraries were constructed by the immunoSEQ multiplex PCR assay. The clones in this table, taken by TCRdb from immuneACCESS, are in-frame only. Not every clone is retained; where verified, under half of the shortfall comes from an unresolved V gene, and the cause of the rest is unknown. Within this sample are 85,000 to 100,000 clones, with roughly 78% of them counted one time only. Roughly 2% of the sample is held by the ten biggest clonotypes. This clone was counted a few times. The specificity of this receptor is unknown. Base qualities are not recorded, but no much larger clone differs from it by a single base. V lost 4 bases and J lost 0 bases, and the count of bases not matched to a germline gene is 5. The CDR3 has 15 amino acids, counting the end cysteine and phenylalanine. Only the CDR3 DNA stays, 45 bases, in frame from base 1. The germline V gene provides CDR1 SGHRS and CDR2 YFSETQ.

This sequence originates from a man in his sixties in good health. The material sequenced was blood. Here the chain combines TRBV5-1 and TRBJ1-1; 8 middle bases align to TRBD1. Read as DNA, the sequence is TGCGCCAGCAGCGCGGACAGGGCCTTGAACACTGAAGCTTTCTTT. The resulting protein is CASSADRALNTEAFF.